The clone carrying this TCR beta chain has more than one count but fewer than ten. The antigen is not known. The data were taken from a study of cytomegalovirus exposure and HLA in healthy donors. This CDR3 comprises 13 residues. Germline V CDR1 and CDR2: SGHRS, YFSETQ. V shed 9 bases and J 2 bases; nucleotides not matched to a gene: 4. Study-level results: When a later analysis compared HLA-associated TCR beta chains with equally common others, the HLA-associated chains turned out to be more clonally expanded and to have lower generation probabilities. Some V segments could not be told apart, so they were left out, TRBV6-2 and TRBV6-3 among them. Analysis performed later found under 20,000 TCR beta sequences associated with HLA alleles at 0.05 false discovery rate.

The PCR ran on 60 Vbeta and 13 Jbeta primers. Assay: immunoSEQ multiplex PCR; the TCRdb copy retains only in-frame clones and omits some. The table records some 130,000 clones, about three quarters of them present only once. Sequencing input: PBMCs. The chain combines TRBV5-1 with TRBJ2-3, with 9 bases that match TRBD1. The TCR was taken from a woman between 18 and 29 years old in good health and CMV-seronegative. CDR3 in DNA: TGCGCCACCAGGACAGGGGTCACAGATACGCAGTATTTT. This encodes CATRTGVTDTQYF.